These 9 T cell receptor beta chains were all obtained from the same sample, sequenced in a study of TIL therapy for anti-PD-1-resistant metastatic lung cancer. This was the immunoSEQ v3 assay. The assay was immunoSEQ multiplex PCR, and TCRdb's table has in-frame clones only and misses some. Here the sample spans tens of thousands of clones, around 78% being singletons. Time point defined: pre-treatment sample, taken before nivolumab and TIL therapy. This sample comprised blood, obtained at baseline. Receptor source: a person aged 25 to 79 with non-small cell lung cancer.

The CDR3 protein is CASLKSQDLILHEQYF. The CDR3 DNA sequence: TGTGCCAGCCTCAAAAGTCAGGACTTAATCCTCCACGAGCAGTACTTC. The chain joins TRBV21-1 to TRBJ2-5; the table calls TRBD2, which could not be checked here. The J call is in doubt because the DNA end fits TRBJ2-7 better. TRBV21-1 is described as a pseudogene. This CDR3 has 16 residues.

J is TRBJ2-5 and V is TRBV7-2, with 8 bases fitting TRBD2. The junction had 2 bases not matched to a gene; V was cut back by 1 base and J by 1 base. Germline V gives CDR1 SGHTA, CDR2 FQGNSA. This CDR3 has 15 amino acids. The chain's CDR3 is CASSLGGTSQETQYF. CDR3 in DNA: TGTGCCAGCAGCTTAGGTGGGACTAGCCAAGAGACCCAGTACTTC.

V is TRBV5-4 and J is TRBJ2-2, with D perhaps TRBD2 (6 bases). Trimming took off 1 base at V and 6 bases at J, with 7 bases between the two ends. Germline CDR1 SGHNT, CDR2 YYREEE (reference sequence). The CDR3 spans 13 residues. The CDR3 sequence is CASSLWGAGELFF. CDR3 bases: TGTGCCAGCAGCTTGTGGGGGGCCGGGGAGCTGTTTTTT. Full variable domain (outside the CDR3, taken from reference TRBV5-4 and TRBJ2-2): ETGVTQSPTHLIKTRGQQVTLRCSSQSGHNTVSWYQQALGQGPQFIFQYYREEENGRGNFPPRFSGLQFPNYSSELNVNALELDDSALYLCASSLWGAGELFFGEGSRLTVL.

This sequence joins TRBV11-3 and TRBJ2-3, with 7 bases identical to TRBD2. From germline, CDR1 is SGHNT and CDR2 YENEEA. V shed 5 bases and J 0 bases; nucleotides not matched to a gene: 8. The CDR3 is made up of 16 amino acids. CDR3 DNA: TGTGCCAGCAGCAAAAGAGCAGCGGGGAGCACAGATACGCAGTATTTT. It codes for CASSKRAAGSTDTQYF.

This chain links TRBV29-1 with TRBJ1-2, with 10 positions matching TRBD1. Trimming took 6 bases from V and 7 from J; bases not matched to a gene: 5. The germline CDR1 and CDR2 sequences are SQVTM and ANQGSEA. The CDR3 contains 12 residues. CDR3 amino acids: CSVGQGESGYTF. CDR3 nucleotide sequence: TGCAGCGTCGGACAGGGGGAGAGTGGCTACACCTTC.

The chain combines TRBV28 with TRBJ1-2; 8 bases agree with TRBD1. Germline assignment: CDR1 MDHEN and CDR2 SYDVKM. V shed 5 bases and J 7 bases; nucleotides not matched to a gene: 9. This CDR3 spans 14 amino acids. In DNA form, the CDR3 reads TGTGCCAGCAGTCCGCAGGGGGCGGGCGGTGGCTACACCTTC. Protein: CASSPQGAGGGYTF.

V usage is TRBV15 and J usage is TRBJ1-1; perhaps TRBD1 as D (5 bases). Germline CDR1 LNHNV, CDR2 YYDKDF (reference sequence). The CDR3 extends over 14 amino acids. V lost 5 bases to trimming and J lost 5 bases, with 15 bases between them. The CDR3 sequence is CATSPAGATTEAFF. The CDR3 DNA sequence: TGTGCCACCAGCCCCGCCGGGGCAACGACTGAAGCTTTCTTT.

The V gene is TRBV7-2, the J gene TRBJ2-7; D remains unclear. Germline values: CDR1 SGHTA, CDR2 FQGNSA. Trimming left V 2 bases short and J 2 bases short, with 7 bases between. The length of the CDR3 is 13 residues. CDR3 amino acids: CASSLKRPYEQYF. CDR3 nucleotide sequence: TGTGCCAGCAGCTTAAAAAGACCCTACGAGCAGTACTTC.

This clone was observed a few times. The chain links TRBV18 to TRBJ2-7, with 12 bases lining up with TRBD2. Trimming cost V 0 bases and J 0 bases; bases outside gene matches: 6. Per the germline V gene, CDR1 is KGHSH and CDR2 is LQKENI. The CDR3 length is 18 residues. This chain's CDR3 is CASSPPTSGGSRSYEQYF. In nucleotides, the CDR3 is TGTGCCAGCTCACCACCGACTAGCGGGGGATCCCGCTCCTACGAGCAGTACTTC.